This T cell receptor (beta chain) was sequenced during a study of T cell responses to AZD1222 COVID-19 vaccine. A remark on this clone: Its antigen is as yet unknown.

Overall study findings and caveats: Along spike, vaccine-associated CD4 TCRs were found throughout, with dominance at 160-218 and 743-854.

V shed 5 bases and J 3 bases; nucleotides not matched to a gene: 7. The CDR3 consists of 16 residues. Germline V CDR1 and CDR2: SGHVS, FQNEAQ. This table comes from immunoSEQ multiplex PCR, and its TCRdb copy is limited to in-frame clones, with some not included. The repertoire holds 110,000 or so clones, with approximately 90% as singletons. Here the sequenced sample was peripheral blood, taken on day 0 of AZD1222 vaccination. This clonotype originated in an adult in good health. The chain couples TRBV7-8 to TRBJ1-4, with 9 nucleotides matching TRBD1. CDR3 nucleotides: TGTGCCAGCAGCCCCCGGGACAGGGCGGCTAATGAAAAACTGTTTTTT. Protein: CASSPRDRAANEKLFF.